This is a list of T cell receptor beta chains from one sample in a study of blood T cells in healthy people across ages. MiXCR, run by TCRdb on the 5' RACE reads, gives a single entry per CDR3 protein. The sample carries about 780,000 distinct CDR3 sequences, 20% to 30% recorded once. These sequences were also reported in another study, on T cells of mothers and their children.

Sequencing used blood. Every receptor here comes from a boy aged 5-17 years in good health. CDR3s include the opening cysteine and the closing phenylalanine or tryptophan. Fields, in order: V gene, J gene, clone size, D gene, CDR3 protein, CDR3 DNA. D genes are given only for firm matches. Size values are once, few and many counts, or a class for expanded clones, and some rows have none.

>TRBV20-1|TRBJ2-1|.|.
CSAREGPDNGQFF
TGCAGTGCTAGAGAGGGACCCGATAATGGTCAGTTCTTC
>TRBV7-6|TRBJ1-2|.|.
CASSNDRTYGYTF
TGTGCCAGCAGTAACGACAGGACTTATGGCTACACCTTC
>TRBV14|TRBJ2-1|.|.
CASSQALRSSQQFF
TGTGCCAGCAGCCAAGCCCTGCGGAGCAGTCAGCAGTTCTTC
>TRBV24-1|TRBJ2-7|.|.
CATSRPQAYEQYF
TGTGCCACCAGCCGCCCACAGGCCTACGAGCAGTACTTC
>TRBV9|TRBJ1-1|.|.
CASSVGADTEAFF
TGTGCCAGCAGCGTAGGTGCTGACACTGAAGCTTTCTTT
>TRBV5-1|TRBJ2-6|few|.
CASSLVPRNSGANVLTF
TGCGCCAGCAGCTTGGTGCCCCGGAACTCTGGGGCCAACGTCCTGACTTTC
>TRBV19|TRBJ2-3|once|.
CASSIQSTDTQYF
TGTGCCAGTAGTATCCAGTCCACAGATACGCAGTATTTT
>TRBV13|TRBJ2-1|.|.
CASSLRGGASREQFF
TGTGCCAGCAGCTTAAGGGGGGGGGCCTCACGCGAGCAGTTCTTC
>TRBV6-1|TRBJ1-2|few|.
CATHLPYGYTF
TGTGCCACCCACCTTCCCTATGGCTACACCTTC
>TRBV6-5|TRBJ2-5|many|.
CASSYSPSQETQYF
TGTGCCAGCAGTTACTCACCCTCCCAAGAGACCCAGTACTTC
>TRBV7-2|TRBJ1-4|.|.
CASSLEIGEKLFF
TGTGCCAGCAGCTTAGAGATCGGCGAAAAACTGTTTTTT
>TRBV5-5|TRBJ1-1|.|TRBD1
CASSLPTGMNTEAFF
TGTGCCAGCAGTCTCCCGACAGGGATGAACACTGAAGCTTTCTTT
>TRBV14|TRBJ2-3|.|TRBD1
CASSRRPERGPITDTQYF
TGTGCCAGCAGCCGGCGCCCGGAAAGGGGGCCGATCACAGATACGCAGTATTTT
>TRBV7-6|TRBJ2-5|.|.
CASSSGRRETQYF
TGTGCCAGCAGCTCGGGACGCCGAGAGACCCAGTACTTC
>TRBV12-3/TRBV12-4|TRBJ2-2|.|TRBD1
CASSSIKTGLTGELFF
TGTGCCAGCAGTTCCATCAAGACAGGGCTCACCGGGGAGCTGTTTTTT
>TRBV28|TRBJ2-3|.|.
CASSSDGRTDTQYF
TGTGCCAGCAGTTCGGATGGGCGGACAGATACGCAGTATTTT
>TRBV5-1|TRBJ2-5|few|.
CASTPGTTETQYF
TGCGCCAGCACCCCAGGGACAACAGAGACCCAGTACTTC
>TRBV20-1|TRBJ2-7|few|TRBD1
CSAYVPPQGTGRYEQYF
TGCAGTGCCTATGTTCCCCCTCAAGGGACAGGGCGCTACGAGCAGTACTTC
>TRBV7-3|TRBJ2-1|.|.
CASSLRTAGAGNEQFF
TGTGCCAGCAGCTTAAGAACGGCAGGGGCTGGGAATGAGCAGTTCTTC
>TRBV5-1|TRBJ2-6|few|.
CASTRAPSGANVLTF
TGCGCCTCAACCCGAGCTCCCTCTGGGGCCAACGTCCTGACTTTC
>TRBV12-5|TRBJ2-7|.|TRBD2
CASGLPSGRAMEQYF
TGTGCTAGTGGTTTGCCTAGCGGGAGGGCGATGGAGCAGTACTTC
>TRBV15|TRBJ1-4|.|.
CATSRSALTRGEKLFF
TGTGCCACCAGCAGATCGGCGCTCACCCGAGGGGAAAAACTGTTTTTT
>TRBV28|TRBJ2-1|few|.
CASNDGYNEQFF
TGTGCCAGCAACGACGGGTACAATGAGCAGTTCTTC
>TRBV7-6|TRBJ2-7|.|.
CASARRQASYEQYF
TGTGCCAGCGCCCGTCGCCAGGCGAGCTACGAGCAGTACTTC
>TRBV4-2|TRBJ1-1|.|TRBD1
CASSQGMDRVTEAFF
TGTGCCAGCAGCCAAGGGATGGACAGGGTCACTGAAGCTTTCTTT
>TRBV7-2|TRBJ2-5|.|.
CASSYLGAETQYF
TGTGCCAGCAGCTACCTCGGGGCCGAGACCCAGTACTTC
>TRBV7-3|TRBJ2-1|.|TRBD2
CASSLYLAGGPDEQFF
TGTGCCAGCAGCTTATATCTAGCGGGGGGGCCTGATGAGCAGTTCTTC
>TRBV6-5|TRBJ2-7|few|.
CASSYSRGANYEQYF
TGTGCCAGCAGTTACTCCCGGGGTGCAAACTACGAGCAGTACTTC
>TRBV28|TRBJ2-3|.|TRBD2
CASSYPAGVTDTQYF
TGTGCCAGCAGTTACCCAGCGGGGGTGACAGATACGCAGTATTTT
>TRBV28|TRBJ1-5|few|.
CASRALLGTLNQPQHF
TGTGCCAGCAGAGCTCTCCTCGGGACACTCAATCAGCCCCAGCATTTT
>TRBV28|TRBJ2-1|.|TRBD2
CASSLRVAGPEQFF
TGTGCCAGCAGTTTGAGGGTAGCGGGCCCTGAGCAGTTCTTC
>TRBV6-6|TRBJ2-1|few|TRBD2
CASSSLAGGPHNEQFF
TGTGCCAGCAGTTCTCTAGCGGGGGGGCCCCACAATGAGCAGTTCTTC
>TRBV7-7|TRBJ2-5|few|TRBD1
CASSQDRAETQYF
TGTGCTAGCAGCCAGGACAGGGCTGAGACCCAGTACTTC
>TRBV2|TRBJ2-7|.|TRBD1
CASSEAYYRDRGHEQYF
TGTGCCAGCAGTGAAGCCTACTACCGGGACAGGGGACACGAGCAGTACTTC
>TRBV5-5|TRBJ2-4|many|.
CASSGILRRNIQYF
TGTGCCAGCAGCGGCATCCTCAGGAGAAACATTCAGTACTTC
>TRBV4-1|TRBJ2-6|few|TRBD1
CASSPTTGGRAGANVLTF
TGCGCCAGCAGCCCGACGACAGGGGGCAGGGCTGGGGCCAACGTCCTGACTTTC
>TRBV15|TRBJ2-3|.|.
CATSRVFMGPDTQYF
TGTGCCACCAGCAGAGTCTTTATGGGGCCAGATACGCAGTATTTT
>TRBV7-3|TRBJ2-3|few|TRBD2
CASSPGTKTDTQYF
TGTGCCAGCAGCCCAGGGACTAAGACAGATACGCAGTACTTT
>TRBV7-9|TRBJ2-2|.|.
CASSLMFTGELFF
TGTGCCAGCAGCTTAATGTTTACCGGGGAGCTGTTTTTT
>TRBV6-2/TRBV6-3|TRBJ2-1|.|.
CASNDARGATYNEQFF
TGTGCCAGCAACGACGCCAGGGGCGCCACCTACAATGAGCAGTTCTTC